This TCR beta chain was sequenced in a study of OX40 agonist ivuxolimab in advanced cancers. Study findings and constraints: Among T cells, CD8+ cells averaged more expanded clones than CD4+ cells. Clonal expansion was seen in CD4+ and CD8+ blood T cells by week 6 at 0.1 to 3.0 mg/kg.

Germline CDR1 is LNHNV and CDR2 is YYDKDF (reference sequence). The germline V and J ends were trimmed by 0 bases and 1 base, with 12 bases remaining between them. The CDR3 covers 16 residues. This table comes from immunoSEQ multiplex PCR, and its TCRdb copy is limited to in-frame clones, with some not included. In the table there are more than 60,000 clones, 84% of which are singletons. A few counts support this clone. The antigen is not known. V and J are TRBV15 and TRBJ1-2; TRBD1 is a possible D gene (6 bases). This TCR derives from an adult with an advanced solid tumor such as melanoma, head and neck, liver or kidney cancer. The sequenced sample was CD4+ or CD8+ T cells sorted from blood, obtained in a trial of the OX40 agonist ivuxolimab. Written as DNA, the CDR3 is TGTGCCACCAGCAGAGACGGACAGTCGTTTAACTATGGCTACACCTTC. Translation gives CATSRDGQSFNYGYTF.